A single T cell receptor (beta chain) is shown here with its context. Its antigen remains unknown. Data came from immunoSEQ multiplex PCR; TCRdb stores just in-frame clones and leaves some out. The table records 15,000 to 20,000 clones, 75% to 90% of them present only once. The source of the sample is a study of OX40 agonist ivuxolimab in advanced cancers. Study details: Patients in the trial were receiving intravenous ivuxolimab every 2 weeks, at doses of 0.01 to 10 mg/kg. Regarding the study as a whole: Mean expanded clone counts were higher in CD8+ than CD4+ T cells. The work left the antigen specificity of expanded peripheral T cells undetermined. Dosing at 0.1 to 3.0 mg/kg was accompanied by clonal expansion of CD4+ and CD8+ blood T cells by week 6.

The V gene end was trimmed by 2 bases and the J gene end by 2 bases; junction bases not matched to a gene: 2. The germline CDR1 and CDR2 sequences are WSHSY and SAAADI. The CDR3 is made up of 15 amino acids. The chain couples TRBV10-2 to TRBJ2-3; the match to TRBD1 covers 9 bases. The sequence was collected from an adult with an advanced solid tumor such as melanoma, head and neck, liver or kidney cancer. Sequenced here: CD4+ or CD8+ T cells sorted from blood, sampled in a trial of the OX40 agonist ivuxolimab. In nucleotides, the CDR3 is TGCGCCAGCAGTGAGGGGACAGGGATCACAGATACGCAGTATTTT. This encodes CASSEGTGITDTQYF.